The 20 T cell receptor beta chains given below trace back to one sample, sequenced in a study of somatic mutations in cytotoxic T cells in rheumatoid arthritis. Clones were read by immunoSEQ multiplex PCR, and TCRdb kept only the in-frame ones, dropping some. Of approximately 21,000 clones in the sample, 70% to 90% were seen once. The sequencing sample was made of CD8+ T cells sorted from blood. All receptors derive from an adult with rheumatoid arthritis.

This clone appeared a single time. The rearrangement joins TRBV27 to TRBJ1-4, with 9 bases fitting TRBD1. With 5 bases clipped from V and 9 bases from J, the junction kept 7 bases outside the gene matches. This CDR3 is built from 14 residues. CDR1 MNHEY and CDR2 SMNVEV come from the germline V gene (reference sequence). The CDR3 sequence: CASSGDRVMKKLFF. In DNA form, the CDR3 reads TGTGCCAGCAGTGGGGACAGGGTTATGAAAAAACTGTTTTTT.

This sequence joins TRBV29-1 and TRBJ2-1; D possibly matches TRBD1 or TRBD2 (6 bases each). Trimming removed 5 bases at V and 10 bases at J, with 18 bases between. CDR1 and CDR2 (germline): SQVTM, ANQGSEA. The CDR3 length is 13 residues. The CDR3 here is CSVSGATFNEQFF. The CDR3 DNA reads TGCAGCGTTTCGGGGGCCACCTTTAACGAGCAGTTCTTC.

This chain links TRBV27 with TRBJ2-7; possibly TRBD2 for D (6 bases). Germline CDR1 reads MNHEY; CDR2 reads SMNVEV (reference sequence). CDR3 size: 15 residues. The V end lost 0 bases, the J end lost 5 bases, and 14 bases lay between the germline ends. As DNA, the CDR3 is TGTGCCAGCAGTTTATCGCCGGCGGGGTCGGACGAGCAGTACTTC. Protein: CASSLSPAGSDEQYF.

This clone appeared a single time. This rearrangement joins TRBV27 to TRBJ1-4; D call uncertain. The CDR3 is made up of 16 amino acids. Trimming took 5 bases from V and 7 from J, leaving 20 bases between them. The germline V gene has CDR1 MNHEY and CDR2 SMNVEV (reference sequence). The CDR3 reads CASSPRRTLSPEKLFF. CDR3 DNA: TGTGCCAGCAGTCCGCGGCGCACTCTATCGCCTGAAAAACTGTTTTTT. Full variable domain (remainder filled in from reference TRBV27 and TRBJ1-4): EAQVTQNPRYLITVTGKKLTVTCSQNMNHEYMSWYRQDPGLGLRQIYYSMNVEVTDKGDVPEGYKVSRKEKRNFPLILESPSPNQTSLYFCASSPRRTLSPEKLFFGSGTQLSVL.

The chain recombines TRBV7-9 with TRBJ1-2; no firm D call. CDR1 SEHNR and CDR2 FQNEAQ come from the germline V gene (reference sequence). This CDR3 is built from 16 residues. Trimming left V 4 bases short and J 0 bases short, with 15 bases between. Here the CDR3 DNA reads TGTGCCAGCAGCTCTGATGAGGGCCTAGCTAACTATGGCTACACCTTC. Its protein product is CASSSDEGLANYGYTF.

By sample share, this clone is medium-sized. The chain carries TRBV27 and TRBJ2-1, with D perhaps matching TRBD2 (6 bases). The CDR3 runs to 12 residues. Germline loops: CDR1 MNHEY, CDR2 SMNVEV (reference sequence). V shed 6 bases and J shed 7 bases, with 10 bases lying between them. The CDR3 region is CASRTAGNEQFF. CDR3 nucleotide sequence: TGTGCCAGCAGGACAGCGGGTAATGAGCAGTTCTTC.

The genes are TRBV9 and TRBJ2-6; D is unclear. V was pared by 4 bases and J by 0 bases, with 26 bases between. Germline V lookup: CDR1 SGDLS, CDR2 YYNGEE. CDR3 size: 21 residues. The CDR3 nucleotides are TGTGCCAGCAGCCAGACTCACCGGGCTTACATCACCCCCTCTGGGGCCAACGTCCTGACTTTC. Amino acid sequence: CASSQTHRAYITPSGANVLTF. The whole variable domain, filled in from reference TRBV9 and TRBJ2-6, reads DSGVTQTPKHLITATGQRVTLRCSPRSGDLSVYWYQQSLDQGLQFLIQYYNGEERAKGNILERFSAQQFPDLHSELNLSSLELGDSALYFCASSQTHRAYITPSGANVLTFGAGSRLTVL.

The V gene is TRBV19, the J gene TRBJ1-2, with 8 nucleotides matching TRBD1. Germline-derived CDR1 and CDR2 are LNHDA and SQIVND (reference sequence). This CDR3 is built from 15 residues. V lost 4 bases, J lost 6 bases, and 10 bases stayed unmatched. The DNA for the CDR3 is TGTGCCAGTAGTAGGATGAGGACAGGGTCTGATGGCTACACCTTC. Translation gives CASSRMRTGSDGYTF.

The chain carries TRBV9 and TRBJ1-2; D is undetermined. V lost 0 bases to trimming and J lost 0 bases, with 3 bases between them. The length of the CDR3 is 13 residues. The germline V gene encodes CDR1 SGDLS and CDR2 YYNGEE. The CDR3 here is CASSVGANYGYTF. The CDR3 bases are TGTGCCAGCAGCGTAGGAGCTAACTATGGCTACACCTTC. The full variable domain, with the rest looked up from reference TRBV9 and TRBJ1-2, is DSGVTQTPKHLITATGQRVTLRCSPRSGDLSVYWYQQSLDQGLQFLIQYYNGEERAKGNILERFSAQQFPDLHSELNLSSLELGDSALYFCASSVGANYGYTFGSGTRLTVV.

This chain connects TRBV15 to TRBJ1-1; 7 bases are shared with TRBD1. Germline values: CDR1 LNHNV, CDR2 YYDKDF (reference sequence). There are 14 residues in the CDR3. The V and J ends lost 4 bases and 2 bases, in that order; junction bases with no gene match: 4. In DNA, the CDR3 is TGTGCCACCAGCACGCACAGGGGAAACACTGAAGCTTTCTTT. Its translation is CATSTHRGNTEAFF.

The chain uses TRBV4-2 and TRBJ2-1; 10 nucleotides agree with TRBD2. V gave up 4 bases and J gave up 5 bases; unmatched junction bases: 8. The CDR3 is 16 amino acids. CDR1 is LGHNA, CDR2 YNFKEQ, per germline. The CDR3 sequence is CASSLRAGGPHNEQFF. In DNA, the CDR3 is TGTGCCAGCAGCCTTCGAGCGGGGGGGCCCCACAATGAGCAGTTCTTC.

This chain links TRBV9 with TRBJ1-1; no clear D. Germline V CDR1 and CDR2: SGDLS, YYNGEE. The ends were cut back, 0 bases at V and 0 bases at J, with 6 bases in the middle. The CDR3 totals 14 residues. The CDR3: CASSVATMNTEAFF. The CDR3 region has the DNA TGTGCCAGCAGCGTAGCTACCATGAACACTGAAGCTTTCTTT.

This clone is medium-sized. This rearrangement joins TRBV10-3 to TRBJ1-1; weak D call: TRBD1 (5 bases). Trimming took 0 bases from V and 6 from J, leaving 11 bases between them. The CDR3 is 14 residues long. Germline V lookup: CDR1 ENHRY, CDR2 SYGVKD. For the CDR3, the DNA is TGTGCCATCAGTGAGTCAGGGGCTAACGCTGAAGCTTTCTTT. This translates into CAISESGANAEAFF.

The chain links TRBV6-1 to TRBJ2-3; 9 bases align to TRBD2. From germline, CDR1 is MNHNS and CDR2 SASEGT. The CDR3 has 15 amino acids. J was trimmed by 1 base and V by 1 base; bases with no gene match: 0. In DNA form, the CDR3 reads TGTGCCAGCAGTGAAGAGCGGGGGGGCACAGATACGCAGTATTTT. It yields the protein CASSEERGGTDTQYF.

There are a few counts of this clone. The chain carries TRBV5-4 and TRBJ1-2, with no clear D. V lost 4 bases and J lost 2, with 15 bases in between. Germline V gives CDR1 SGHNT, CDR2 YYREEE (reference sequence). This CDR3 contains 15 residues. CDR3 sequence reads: CASSKLLAGNYGYTF. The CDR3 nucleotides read TGTGCCAGCAGCAAGTTGCTGGCCGGGAACTATGGCTACACCTTC. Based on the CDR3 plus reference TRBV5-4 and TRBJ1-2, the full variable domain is ETGVTQSPTHLIKTRGQQVTLRCSSQSGHNTVSWYQQALGQGPQFIFQYYREEENGRGNFPPRFSGLQFPNYSSELNVNALELDDSALYLCASSKLLAGNYGYTFGSGTRLTVV.

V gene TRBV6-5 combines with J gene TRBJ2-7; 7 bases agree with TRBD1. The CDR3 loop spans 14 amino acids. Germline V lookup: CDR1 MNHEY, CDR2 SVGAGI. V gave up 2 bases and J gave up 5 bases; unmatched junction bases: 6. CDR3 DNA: TGTGCCAGCAGTTACGGACAGGTTACCCACGAGCAGTACTTC. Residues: CASSYGQVTHEQYF.

The CDR3 region is CAIRGEGSGGNHLSAYEQYF. DNA for the CDR3: TGTGCCATCAGGGGGGAGGGTAGTGGGGGGAACCATCTTTCCGCCTACGAGCAGTACTTC. The V and J genes are TRBV10-3 and TRBJ2-7; TRBD2 aligns across 7 bases. CDR3 length equals 20 residues. CDR1 is ENHRY and CDR2 is SYGVKD in the germline V gene. Trimming removed 6 bases from V and 2 bases from J; junction bases left unmatched: 25.

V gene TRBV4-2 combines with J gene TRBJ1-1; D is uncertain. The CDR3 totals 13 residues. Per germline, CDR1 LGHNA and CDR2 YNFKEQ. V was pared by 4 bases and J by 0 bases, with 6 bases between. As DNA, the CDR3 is TGTGCCAGCAGCCCCACGGTGAACACTGAAGCTTTCTTT. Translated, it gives CASSPTVNTEAFF.

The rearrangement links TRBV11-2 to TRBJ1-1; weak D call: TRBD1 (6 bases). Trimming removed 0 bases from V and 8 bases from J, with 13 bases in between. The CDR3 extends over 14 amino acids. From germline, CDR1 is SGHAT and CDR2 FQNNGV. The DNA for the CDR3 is TGTGCCAGCAGCTTAGATCGGGTGGACAGAGAAGCTTTCTTT. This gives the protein CASSLDRVDREAFF. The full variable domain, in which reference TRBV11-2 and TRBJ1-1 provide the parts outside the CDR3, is EAGVAQSPRYKIIEKRQSVAFWCNPISGHATLYWYQQILGQGPKLLIQFQNNGVVDDSQLPKDRFSAERLKGVDSTLKIQPAKLEDSAVYLCASSLDRVDREAFFGQGTRLTVV.

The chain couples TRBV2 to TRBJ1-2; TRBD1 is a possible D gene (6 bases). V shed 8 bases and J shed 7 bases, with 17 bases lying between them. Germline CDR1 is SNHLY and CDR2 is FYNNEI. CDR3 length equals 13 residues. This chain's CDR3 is CASPPRGALGYTF. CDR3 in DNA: TGTGCCAGCCCCCCTCGGGGGGCGCTTGGCTACACCTTC.